The clone carrying this TCR beta chain was observed at least ten times. The antigen remains undetermined. Germline CDR1 is SQVTM and CDR2 is ANQGSEA. The CDR3 has 13 residues. Trimming took 4 bases from V and 9 from J; bases not matched to a gene: 6. This sample stems from a study of identical twins. General study points: Modeled out-of-frame TCR alpha sharing in monozygotic twins fell below observed levels. Zero-insertion results could be subject to partial confounding by invariant MAIT and iNKT cells. In cord blood, abundant beta clonotypes had fewer insertions; memory showed no trend.

Using its own MiXCR run on the 5' RACE reads, TCRdb lists one record per CDR3 protein. Of about 700,000 distinct CDR3 sequences detected, over 8.5% appear once; the ten largest clones hold around 0.98%. These data were likewise used in another study, on yellow fever vaccine responses in identical twins.

The rearrangement joins TRBV29-1 to TRBJ2-1, with 10 nucleotides matching TRBD2. Sample: PBMCs. The receptor was derived from a woman in her late teens or twenties in good health. CDR3 DNA: TGCAGCGTTGCTCTAGCGGGAGTTGGTGAGCAGTTCTTC. As protein: CSVALAGVGEQFF.